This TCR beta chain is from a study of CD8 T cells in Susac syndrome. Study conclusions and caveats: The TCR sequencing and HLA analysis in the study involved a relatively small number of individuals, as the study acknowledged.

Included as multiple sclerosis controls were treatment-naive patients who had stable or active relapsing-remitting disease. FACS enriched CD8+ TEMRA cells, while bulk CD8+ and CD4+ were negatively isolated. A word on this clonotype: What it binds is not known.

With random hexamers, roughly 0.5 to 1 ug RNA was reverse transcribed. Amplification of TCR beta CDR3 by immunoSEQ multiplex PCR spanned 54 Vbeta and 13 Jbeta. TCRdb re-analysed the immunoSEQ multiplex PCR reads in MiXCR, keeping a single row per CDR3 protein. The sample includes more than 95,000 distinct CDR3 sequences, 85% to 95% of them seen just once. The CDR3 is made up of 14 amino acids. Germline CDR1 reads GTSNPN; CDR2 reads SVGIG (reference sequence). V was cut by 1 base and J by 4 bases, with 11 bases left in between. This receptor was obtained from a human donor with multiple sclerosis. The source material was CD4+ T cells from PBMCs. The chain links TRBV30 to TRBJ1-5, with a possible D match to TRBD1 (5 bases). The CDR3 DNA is TGTGCCTGGAGTGGGTTGACAGAAAATCAGCCCCAGCATTTT. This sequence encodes CAWSGLTENQPQHF.